The clone carrying this T cell receptor beta chain was seen just once. Its antigen is currently unknown. The source of the sample is a study of cytomegalovirus exposure and HLA in healthy donors. 13 Jbeta primers and 60 Vbeta primers were used for the PCR. Original data processing: In a later analysis, the count reached approximately 80 million unique TCR beta chains, with 9 million to 11 million shared. TCRdb keeps only in-frame clones here, not all; method: immunoSEQ multiplex PCR. D and trimming come from the DNA, and the V and J calls and clone size come from that table. Here the sample spans approximately 210,000 clones, around 87% being singletons. Whole-study findings and limits: Roughly uniform depth of sequencing across donors was assumed in presence/absence analyses.

The CDR3 runs 13 residues. Looked up from germline, CDR1 is SNHLY and CDR2 is FYNNEI. The ends were cut back, 9 bases at V and 0 bases at J, with 11 bases in the middle. The sample consisted of PBMCs. The chain has TRBV2 and TRBJ1-1, with a tentative D call TRBD1 (6 bases). The clonotype comes from a man aged 30 to 45 in good health and CMV-seronegative. The CDR3 sequence is CAREDRLNTEAFF. Written as DNA, the CDR3 is TGTGCCAGAGAGGACAGATTGAACACTGAAGCTTTCTTT. Full variable domain (remainder filled in from reference TRBV2 and TRBJ1-1): EPEVTQTPSHQVTQMGQEVILRCVPISNHLYFYWYRQILGQKVEFLVSFYNNEISEKSEIFDDQFSVERPDGSNFTLKIRSTKLEDSAMYFCAREDRLNTEAFFGQGTRLTVV.